This note documents a single T cell receptor beta chain sequence. What it recognizes is unknown. The study ran its PCR with 60 Vbeta and 13 Jbeta primers. Assay used: immunoSEQ multiplex PCR; TCRdb lists only in-frame clones, some missing. The sample gives roughly 100,000 clones, around three quarters of which show up once; about 4% is in the top ten. Germline V lookup: CDR1 SGHTA, CDR2 FQGNSA. The trim removed 5 bases at V and 7 bases at J, leaving 12 bases unmatched. The CDR3 extends over 16 amino acids. The sample originates from a study of cytomegalovirus exposure and HLA in healthy donors. Overall study findings and caveats: As a later analysis revealed, most CMV-associated TCR beta chains appeared HLA-restricted. Through in vitro validation, a few CMV-associated chains were shown to be specific for CMV antigens.

The material sequenced was PBMCs. The clonotype comes from a man aged 50 to 60 in good health and CMV-seropositive. The J gene is TRBJ2-5, the V gene TRBV7-2; 11 bases line up with TRBD2. The CDR3 sequence is CASSPGLAAVGGTQYF. The DNA for the CDR3 is TGTGCCAGCAGCCCGGGACTAGCGGCCGTGGGGGGGACCCAGTACTTC.